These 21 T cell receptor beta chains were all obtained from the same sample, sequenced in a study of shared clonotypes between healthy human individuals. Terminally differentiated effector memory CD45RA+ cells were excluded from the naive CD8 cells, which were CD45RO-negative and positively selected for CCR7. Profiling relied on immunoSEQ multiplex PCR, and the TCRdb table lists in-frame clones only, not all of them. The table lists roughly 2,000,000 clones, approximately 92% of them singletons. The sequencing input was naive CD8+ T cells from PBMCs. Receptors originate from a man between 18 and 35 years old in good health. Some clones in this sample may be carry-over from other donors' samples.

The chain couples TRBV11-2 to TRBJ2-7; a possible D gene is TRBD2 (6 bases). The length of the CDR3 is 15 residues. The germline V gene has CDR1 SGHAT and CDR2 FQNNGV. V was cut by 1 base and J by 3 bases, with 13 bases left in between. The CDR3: CASSLVAGTHYEQYF. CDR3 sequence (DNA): TGTGCCAGCAGCTTAGTAGCTGGGACTCACTACGAGCAGTACTTC.

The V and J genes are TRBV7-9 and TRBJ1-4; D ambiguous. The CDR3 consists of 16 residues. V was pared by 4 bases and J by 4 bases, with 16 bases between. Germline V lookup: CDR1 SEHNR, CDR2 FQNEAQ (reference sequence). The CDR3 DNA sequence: TGTGCCAGCAGCTCCATCGGCGCGGCTGATAATGAAAAACTGTTTTTT. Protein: CASSSIGAADNEKLFF.

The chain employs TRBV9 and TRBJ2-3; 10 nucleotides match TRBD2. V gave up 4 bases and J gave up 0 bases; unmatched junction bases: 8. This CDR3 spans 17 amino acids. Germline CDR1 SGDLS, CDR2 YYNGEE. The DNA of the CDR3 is TGTGCCAGCAGCCCCGCGGTGACTAGCGGGAGCACAGATACGCAGTATTTT. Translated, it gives CASSPAVTSGSTDTQYF.

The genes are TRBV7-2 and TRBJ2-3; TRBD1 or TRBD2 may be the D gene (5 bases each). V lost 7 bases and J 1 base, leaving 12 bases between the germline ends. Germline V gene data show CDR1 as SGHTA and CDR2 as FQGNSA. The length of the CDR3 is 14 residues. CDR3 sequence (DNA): TGTGCCAGCAACGAGGGGCGGGGCACAGATACGCAGTATTTT. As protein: CASNEGRGTDTQYF.

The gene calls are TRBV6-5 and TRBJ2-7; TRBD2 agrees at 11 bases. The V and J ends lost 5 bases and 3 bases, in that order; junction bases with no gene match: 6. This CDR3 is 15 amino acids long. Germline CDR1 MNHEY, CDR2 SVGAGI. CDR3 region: CASSARLAGHYEQYF. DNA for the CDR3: TGTGCCAGCAGTGCACGACTAGCGGGGCACTACGAGCAGTACTTC.

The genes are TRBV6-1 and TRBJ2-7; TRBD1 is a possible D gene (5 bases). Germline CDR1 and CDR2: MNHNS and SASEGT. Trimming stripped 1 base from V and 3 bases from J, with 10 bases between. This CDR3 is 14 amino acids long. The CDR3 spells CASSEETEVYEQYF. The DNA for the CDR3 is TGTGCCAGCAGTGAAGAGACAGAGGTCTACGAGCAGTACTTC.

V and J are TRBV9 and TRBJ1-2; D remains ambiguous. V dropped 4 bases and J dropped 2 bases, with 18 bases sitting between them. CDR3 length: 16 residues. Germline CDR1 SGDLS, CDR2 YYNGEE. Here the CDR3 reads CASSPPGTPANYGYTF. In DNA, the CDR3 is TGTGCCAGCAGCCCCCCGGGAACCCCCGCAAACTATGGCTACACCTTC. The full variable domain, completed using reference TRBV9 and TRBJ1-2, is DSGVTQTPKHLITATGQRVTLRCSPRSGDLSVYWYQQSLDQGLQFLIQYYNGEERAKGNILERFSAQQFPDLHSELNLSSLELGDSALYFCASSPPGTPANYGYTFGSGTRLTVV.

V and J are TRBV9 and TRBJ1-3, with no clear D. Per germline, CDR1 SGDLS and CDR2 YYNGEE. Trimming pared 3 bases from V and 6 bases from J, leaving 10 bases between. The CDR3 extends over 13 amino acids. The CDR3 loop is CASSGALENTIYF. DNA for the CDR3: TGTGCCAGCAGCGGGGCTCTAGAAAACACCATATATTTT.

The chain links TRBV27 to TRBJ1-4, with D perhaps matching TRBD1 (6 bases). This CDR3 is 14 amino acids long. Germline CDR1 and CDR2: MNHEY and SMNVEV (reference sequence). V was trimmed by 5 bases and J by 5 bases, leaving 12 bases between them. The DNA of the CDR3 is TGTGCCAGCAGTCAAAGGGACATGAATGAAAAACTGTTTTTT. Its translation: CASSQRDMNEKLFF. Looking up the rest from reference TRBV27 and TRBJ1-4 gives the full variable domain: EAQVTQNPRYLITVTGKKLTVTCSQNMNHEYMSWYRQDPGLGLRQIYYSMNVEVTDKGDVPEGYKVSRKEKRNFPLILESPSPNQTSLYFCASSQRDMNEKLFFGSGTQLSVL.

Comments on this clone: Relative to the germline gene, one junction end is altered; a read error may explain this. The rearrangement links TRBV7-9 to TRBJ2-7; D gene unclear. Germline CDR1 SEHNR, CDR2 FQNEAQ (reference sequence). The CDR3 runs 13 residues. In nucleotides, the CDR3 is TGTGCCAGCAGCTTACCGAGCTCCTACGAGCAGTGCTTC. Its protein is CASSLPSSYEQCF.

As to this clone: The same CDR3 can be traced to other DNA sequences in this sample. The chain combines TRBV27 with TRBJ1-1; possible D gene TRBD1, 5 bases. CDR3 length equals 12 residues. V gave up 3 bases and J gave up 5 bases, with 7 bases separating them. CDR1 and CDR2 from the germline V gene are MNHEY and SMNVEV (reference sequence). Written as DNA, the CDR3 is TGTGCCAGCAGTTTGAGGGGTACTGAAGCTTTCTTT. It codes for CASSLRGTEAFF.

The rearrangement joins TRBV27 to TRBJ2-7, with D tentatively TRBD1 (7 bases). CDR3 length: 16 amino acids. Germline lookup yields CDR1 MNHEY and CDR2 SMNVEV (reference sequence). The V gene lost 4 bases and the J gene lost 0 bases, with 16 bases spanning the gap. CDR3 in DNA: TGTGCCAGCAGTTACTCCAGGGGGGTAAACTCCTACGAGCAGTACTTC. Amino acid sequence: CASSYSRGVNSYEQYF.

Here the CDR3 reads CASTRARGLDYGYTF. For the CDR3, the DNA is TGTGCCAGCACTCGAGCTCGGGGTCTCGACTATGGCTACACCTTC. This chain links TRBV6-5 with TRBJ1-2; D gene ambiguous. Trimming removed 7 bases at V and 3 bases at J, with 18 bases between. The germline V gene has CDR1 MNHEY and CDR2 SVGAGI. The CDR3 extends over 15 amino acids.

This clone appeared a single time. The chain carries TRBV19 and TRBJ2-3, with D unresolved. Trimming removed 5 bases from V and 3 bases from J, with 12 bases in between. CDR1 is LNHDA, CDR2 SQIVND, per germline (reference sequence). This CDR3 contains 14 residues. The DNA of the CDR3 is TGTGCCAGTAGTCGAGCTATTATGACAGATACGCAGTATTTT. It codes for CASSRAIMTDTQYF.

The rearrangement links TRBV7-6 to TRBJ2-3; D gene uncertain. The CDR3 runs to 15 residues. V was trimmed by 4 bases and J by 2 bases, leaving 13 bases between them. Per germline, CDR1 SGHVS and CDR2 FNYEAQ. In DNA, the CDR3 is TGTGCCAGCAGCTCATTCGACTCCCTCACAGATACGCAGTATTTT. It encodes CASSSFDSLTDTQYF.

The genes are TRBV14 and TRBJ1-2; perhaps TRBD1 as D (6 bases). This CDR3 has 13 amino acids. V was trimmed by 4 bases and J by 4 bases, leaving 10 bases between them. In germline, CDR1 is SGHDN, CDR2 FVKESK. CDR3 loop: CASSLDRRYGYTF. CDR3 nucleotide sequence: TGTGCCAGCAGCCTGGACAGACGCTATGGCTACACCTTC.

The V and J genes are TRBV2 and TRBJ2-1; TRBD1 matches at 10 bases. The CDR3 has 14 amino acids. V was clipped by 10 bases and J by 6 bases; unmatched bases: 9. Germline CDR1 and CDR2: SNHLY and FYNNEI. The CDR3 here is CAIRQGAFINEQFF. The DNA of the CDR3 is TGTGCCATCAGACAGGGGGCTTTCATCAATGAGCAGTTCTTC.

CDR3 residues: CASSQTRREAFF. For the CDR3, the DNA is TGTGCCAGCAGCCAAACCCGGCGCGAAGCTTTCTTT. V is TRBV7-9 and J is TRBJ1-1; D unclear. Germline CDR1 and CDR2: SEHNR and FQNEAQ (reference sequence). V was cut by 5 bases and J by 8 bases, with 12 bases left in between. This CDR3 comprises 12 residues.

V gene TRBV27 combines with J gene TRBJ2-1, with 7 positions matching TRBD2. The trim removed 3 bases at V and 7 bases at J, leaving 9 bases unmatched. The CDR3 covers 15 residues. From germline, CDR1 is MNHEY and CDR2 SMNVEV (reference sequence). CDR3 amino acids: CASSLGGVNGNEQFF. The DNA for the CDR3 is TGTGCCAGCAGTTTGGGGGGGGTAAATGGGAATGAGCAGTTCTTC.

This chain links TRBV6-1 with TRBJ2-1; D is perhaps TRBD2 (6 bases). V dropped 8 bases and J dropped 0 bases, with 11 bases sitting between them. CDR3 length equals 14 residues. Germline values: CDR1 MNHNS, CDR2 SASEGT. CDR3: CASRSGSSYNEQFF. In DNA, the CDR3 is TGTGCCAGCCGTAGCGGAAGCTCCTACAATGAGCAGTTCTTC.

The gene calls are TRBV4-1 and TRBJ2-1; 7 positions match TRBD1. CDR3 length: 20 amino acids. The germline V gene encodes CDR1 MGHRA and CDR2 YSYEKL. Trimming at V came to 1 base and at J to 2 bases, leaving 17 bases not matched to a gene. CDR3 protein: CASSQAPGQILPMPYNEQFF. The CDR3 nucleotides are TGCGCCAGCAGCCAAGCTCCGGGACAGATCCTCCCAATGCCCTACAATGAGCAGTTCTTC.